One T cell receptor beta chain is described in this entry. What antigen it recognizes has not been identified. Base qualities are not at hand, and no much larger clone is one base apart. This record comes from a study of blood T cell repertoires in COVID-19 (dated by TCRdb to 2018 to 2021). As for the study more broadly: Collaborator samples came from the United States, Italy and Spain and covered acute and convalescent phases of COVID-19. The prospective study material was composed of cDNA or gDNA derived from T cells, B-cell-depleted T cells, or PBMCs. Deeply sampled blood TCRbeta repertoires from subjects exposed to, actively infected with, or recovered from COVID-19 were included in the dataset. The repertoires were released in a freely available public database intended as a resource for research on the immune response to SARS-CoV-2. Samples came from the ongoing ImmuneRACE study (first 160 participants) plus 1,254 subjects from 6 global collaborators. Nearly every sample came with metadata listing a de-identified subject ID, COVID-19 status, age in years and sex. Where available, HLA class I and class II types were obtained from metadata supplied by the sample provider rather than from assay-based typing.

Here is what the overall study found, with its caveats: How much clinical and demographic metadata was included differed by source and by participant, and the metadata was provided uncurated.

From the germline V gene, CDR1 is SGHTS and CDR2 is YDEGEE. From cysteine to phenylalanine, the CDR3 is 15 amino acids long. Only the CDR3 DNA is retained, 45 bases long and in frame from the first base. Germline trimming amounts to 0 bases on V and 8 bases on J, with 7 as the count of junction bases outside the gene matches. TCRbeta CDR3 regions were amplified from genomic DNA by means of the immunoSEQ Assay, a bias-controlled multiplex PCR. Concerning the study's data processing: The number of nucleated cells in each sample was estimated from the amplification of reference gene primers within the assay. To quantify the absolute abundance of each unique TCRbeta CDR3 rearrangement, sequence reads were collapsed and filtered. For each sample, productive Simpson clonality was calculated by taking the square root of Simpson's diversity index across productive rearrangements. TCRdb took this table from immuneACCESS and kept in-frame rearrangements with V and J called. Such tables lack part of the clones; where checked against another copy, unresolved V genes explain under half of the gap, and the rest is unexplained. That table supplies the V and J calls and clone size; D and trimming were determined from the DNA. This sample holds 200,000 to 300,000 clones; around 92% were observed only once. Together, the top ten hold about 2.5% of the sample.

At one collaborating source in Seattle, patients were enrolled during active infection and were followed longitudinally through the course of disease. The collaborating institutions used their own protocols to collect whole blood in K2EDTA tubes. For TCRbeta analysis, collaborator samples were shipped as frozen whole blood, as isolated PBMCs, or as DNA extracted from either sample type. The TCR comes from a person aged 18 to 30 with COVID-19, enrolled during active disease. The sequence joins TRBV5-8 to TRBJ1-4; TRBD1 matches 7 bases in the middle. The sequencing input was peripheral blood. For the CDR3, the sequence is CASSLVGGGKEKLFF. The nucleotide sequence reads as follows: TGTGCCAGCAGCTTGGTAGGGGGCGGAAAAGAAAAACTGTTTTTT.